This TCR beta chain was obtained from a study of blood T cell repertoires in COVID-19. With 2 bases removed from V and 2 bases from J, the gap between germline ends came to 15 bases. This CDR3 is built from 16 residues. Germline V gene lookup returns CDR1 SGHNT and CDR2 YYREEE (reference sequence). As processed by the authors: Quantification of nucleated cells was approximated via reference gene primer amplification. Only in-frame clones appear in the TCRdb table, and some are missing; sequencing was by immunoSEQ multiplex PCR. Clone size and the V and J calls come from that table; the DNA yielded D and trimming. The table lists about 39,000 clones, 90% to 95% of them singletons.

The chain employs TRBV5-4 and TRBJ2-3; unclear D gene. The receptor was isolated from a human donor with active COVID-19. The donor label of this sample is uncertain. The sample taken for sequencing was peripheral blood. The CDR3 reads CASSLRPPGPTDTQYF. CDR3 coding DNA: TGTGCCAGCAGCTTAAGGCCCCCTGGGCCCACAGATACGCAGTATTTT.